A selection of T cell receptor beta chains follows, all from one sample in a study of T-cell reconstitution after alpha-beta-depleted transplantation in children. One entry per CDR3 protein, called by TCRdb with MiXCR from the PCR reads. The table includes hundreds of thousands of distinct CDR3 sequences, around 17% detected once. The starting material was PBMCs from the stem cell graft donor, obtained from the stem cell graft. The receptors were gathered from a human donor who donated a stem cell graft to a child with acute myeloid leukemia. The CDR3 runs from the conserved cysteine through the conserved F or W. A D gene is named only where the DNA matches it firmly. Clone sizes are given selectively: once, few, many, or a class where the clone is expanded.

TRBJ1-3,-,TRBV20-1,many,CSARVRNTIYF,TGCAGTGCTAGAGTGAGAAACACCATATATTTT
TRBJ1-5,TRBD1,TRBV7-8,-,CASSTQTGGGQPQHF,TGTGCCAGCAGCACTCAGACAGGGGGCGGTCAGCCCCAGCATTTT
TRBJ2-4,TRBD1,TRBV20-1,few,CSARGTGQTDIQYF,TGCAGTGCTAGAGGGACAGGACAGACGGACATTCAGTACTTC
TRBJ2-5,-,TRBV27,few,CASSSGTVLQYQETQYF,TGTGCCAGCAGTTCGGGAACGGTCCTTCAGTACCAAGAGACCCAGTACTTC
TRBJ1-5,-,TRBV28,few,CASTLGDGSSPQHF,TGTGCCAGCACTCTAGGCGACGGTTCATCGCCCCAGCATTTT
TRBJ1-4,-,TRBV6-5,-,CASSSGRIEGTNEKLFF,TGTGCCAGCAGTTCGGGTCGAATAGAGGGGACTAATGAAAAACTGTTTTTT
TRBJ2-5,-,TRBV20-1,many,CSAAGTETQYF,TGCAGTGCTGCGGGGACAGAGACCCAGTACTTC
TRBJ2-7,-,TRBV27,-,CASSMDSSYEQYF,TGTGCCAGCAGTATGGACAGCTCCTACGAGCAGTACTTC
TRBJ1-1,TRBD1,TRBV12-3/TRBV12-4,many,CASSPGQGEAFF,TGTGCCAGCAGTCCCGGACAGGGTGAAGCTTTCTTT
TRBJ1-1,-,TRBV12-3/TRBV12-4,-,CASNKGPSGTNTEAFF,TGTGCCAGCAACAAAGGGCCGTCCGGGACGAACACTGAAGCTTTCTTT
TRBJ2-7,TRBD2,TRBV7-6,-,CASSPPSSGGVSYEQYF,TGTGCCAGCAGTCCTCCCTCTAGCGGGGGGGTCTCCTACGAGCAGTACTTC
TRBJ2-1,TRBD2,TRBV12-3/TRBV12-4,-,CASTLTSGSFYNEQFF,TGTGCCAGCACCCTGACTAGCGGCAGCTTCTACAATGAGCAGTTCTTC
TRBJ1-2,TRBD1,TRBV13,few,CASSSRDRGLGYTF,TGTGCCAGCAGCTCCCGGGACAGGGGGCTCGGCTACACCTTC
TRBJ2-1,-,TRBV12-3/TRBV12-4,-,CASSSGILGGNEQFF,TGTGCCAGCAGTTCTGGTATTTTAGGGGGCAATGAGCAGTTCTTC
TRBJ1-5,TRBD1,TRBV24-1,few,CATSDPGQGNQPQHF,TGTGCCACCAGTGACCCGGGACAGGGCAATCAGCCCCAGCATTTT
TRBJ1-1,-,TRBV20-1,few,CSARGTLMNTEAFF,TGCAGTGCTAGAGGCACACTCATGAACACTGAAGCTTTCTTT
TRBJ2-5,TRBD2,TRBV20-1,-,CSAPPLAGGLYQETQYF,TGCAGTGCCCCCCCCCTAGCGGGGGGACTTTACCAAGAGACCCAGTACTTC
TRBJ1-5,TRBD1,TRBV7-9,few,CASSLAGGHQPQHF,TGTGCCAGCAGCTTAGCAGGGGGCCATCAGCCCCAGCATTTT
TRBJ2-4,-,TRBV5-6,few,CASSLEAGEAIQYF,TGTGCCAGCAGCTTGGAGGCAGGGGAAGCCATTCAGTACTTC
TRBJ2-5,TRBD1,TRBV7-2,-,CASSLALGTGTALAQYF,TGTGCCAGCAGCTTAGCGCTAGGGACAGGTACCGCCTTGGCCCAGTACTTC
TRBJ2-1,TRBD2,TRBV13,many,CASVTSGGVNEQFF,TGTGCCAGTGTGACTAGCGGGGGAGTTAATGAGCAGTTCTTC
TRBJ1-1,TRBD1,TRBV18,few,CASSPRTGGIMNTEAFF,TGTGCCAGCTCACCGAGGACAGGGGGCATCATGAACACTGAAGCTTTCTTT
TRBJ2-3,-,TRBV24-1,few,CATSDLDGGSTDTQYF,TGTGCCACCAGTGATTTGGACGGCGGGTCCACAGATACGCAGTATTTT
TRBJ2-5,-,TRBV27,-,CASGWREETQYF,TGTGCCAGCGGGTGGCGGGAAGAGACCCAGTACTTC
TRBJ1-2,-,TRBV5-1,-,CASSPVAGERYTF,TGCGCCAGCAGCCCAGTTGCAGGAGAACGCTACACCTTC
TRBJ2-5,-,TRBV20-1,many,CSAGGYQETQYF,TGCAGTGCTGGGGGATATCAAGAGACCCAGTACTTC
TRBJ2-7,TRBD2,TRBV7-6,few,CASSPGTRGRNEQYF,TGTGCCAGCAGTCCCGGGACTAGAGGGAGGAACGAGCAGTACTTC
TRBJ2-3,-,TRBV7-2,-,CASSLGTARTDTQYF,TGTGCCAGCAGCTTAGGCACAGCACGCACAGATACGCAGTATTTT
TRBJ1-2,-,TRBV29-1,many,CSVEDRGGTNYGYTF,TGCAGCGTTGAAGATCGTGGAGGGACTAACTATGGCTACACCTTC
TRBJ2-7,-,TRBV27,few,CASNQQGGGFYEQYF,TGTGCCAGCAATCAACAGGGAGGGGGTTTCTACGAGCAGTACTTC
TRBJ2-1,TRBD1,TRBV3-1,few,CASSQDGQGYNEQFF,TGTGCCAGCAGCCAAGATGGACAGGGTTACAATGAGCAGTTCTTC
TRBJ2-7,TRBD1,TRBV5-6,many,CASSDRGSYEQYF,TGTGCCAGCAGTGACAGGGGCTCCTACGAGCAGTACTTC
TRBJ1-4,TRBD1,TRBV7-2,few,CASSLRQGAEGEKLFF,TGTGCCAGCAGCCTTAGACAGGGGGCGGAAGGTGAAAAACTGTTTTTT
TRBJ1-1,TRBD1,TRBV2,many,CASSPWTGVNTEAFF,TGTGCCAGCAGTCCCTGGACAGGGGTGAACACTGAAGCTTTCTTT
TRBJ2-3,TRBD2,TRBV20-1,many,CSASLAGGPGDTQYF,TGCAGTGCCTCATTAGCGGGGGGGCCCGGAGATACGCAGTATTTT
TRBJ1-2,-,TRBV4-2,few,CASSQEAQGDGYTF,TGTGCCAGCAGCCAAGAGGCCCAGGGAGATGGCTACACCTTC
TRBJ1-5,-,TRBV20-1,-,CSARFTGVNQPQHF,TGCAGTGCTAGATTTACGGGGGTGAATCAGCCCCAGCATTTT
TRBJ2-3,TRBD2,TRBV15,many,CATSRDRAGAADTQYF,TGTGCCACCAGCAGAGATCGAGCGGGGGCGGCAGATACGCAGTATTTT
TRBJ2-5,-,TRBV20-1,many,CSAGDWQTKDTQYF,TGCAGTGCTGGGGACTGGCAGACAAAGGATACCCAGTACTTC
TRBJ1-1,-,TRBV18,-,CASTGPGPEAFF,TGTGCCAGCACAGGCCCCGGACCTGAAGCTTTCTTT
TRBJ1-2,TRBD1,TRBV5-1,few,CASSSPDTGGSGYTF,TGCGCCAGCAGCTCGCCTGATACAGGGGGTAGCGGCTACACCTTC
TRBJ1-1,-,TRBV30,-,CAWSVISEDSNTEAFF,TGTGCCTGGAGTGTAATATCAGAGGACTCGAACACTGAAGCTTTCTTT
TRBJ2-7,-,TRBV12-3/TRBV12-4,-,CASSSRGHEQYF,TGTGCCAGCAGTTCCCGGGGCCACGAGCAGTACTTC
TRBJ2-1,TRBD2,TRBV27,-,CASHKIGSGGPFKEQFF,TGTGCCAGCCACAAAATAGGTAGCGGGGGCCCTTTTAAGGAGCAGTTCTTC
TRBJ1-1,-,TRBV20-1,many,CSARDSSALTAEAFF,TGCAGTGCTAGAGATTCGTCGGCATTAACAGCTGAAGCTTTCTTT
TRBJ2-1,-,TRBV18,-,CASSPEGDEQFF,TGTGCCAGCTCACCCGAGGGGGATGAGCAGTTCTTC
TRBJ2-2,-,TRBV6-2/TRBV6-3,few,CASSLQTRLFF,TGTGCCAGCAGTCTGCAGACCCGGCTGTTTTTT
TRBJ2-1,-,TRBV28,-,CASRPSGGSYNEQFF,TGTGCCAGCAGACCCTCCGGGGGCTCCTACAATGAGCAGTTCTTC
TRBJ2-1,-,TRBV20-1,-,CSARGSEGRSYNEQFF,TGCAGTGCTAGAGGGTCAGAGGGGCGCTCCTACAATGAGCAGTTCTTC
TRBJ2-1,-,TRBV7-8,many,CASSLARGDEQFF,TGTGCCAGCAGCTTGGCCAGGGGGGATGAGCAGTTCTTC
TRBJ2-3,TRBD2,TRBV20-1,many,CSAGLAAHQDTQYF,TGCAGTGCTGGACTAGCGGCTCACCAGGATACGCAGTATTTT